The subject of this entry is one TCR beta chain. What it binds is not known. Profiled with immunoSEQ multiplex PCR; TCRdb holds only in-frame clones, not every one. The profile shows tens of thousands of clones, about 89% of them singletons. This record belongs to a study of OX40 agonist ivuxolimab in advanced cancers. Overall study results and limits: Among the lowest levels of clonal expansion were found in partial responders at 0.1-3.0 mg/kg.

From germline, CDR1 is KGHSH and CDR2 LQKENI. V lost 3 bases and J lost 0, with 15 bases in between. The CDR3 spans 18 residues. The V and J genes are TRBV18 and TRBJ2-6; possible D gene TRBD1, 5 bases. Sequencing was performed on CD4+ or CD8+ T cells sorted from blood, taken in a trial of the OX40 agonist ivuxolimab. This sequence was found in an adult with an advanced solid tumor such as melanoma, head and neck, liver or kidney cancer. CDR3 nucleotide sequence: TGTGCCAGCTCACCGGTGGGGCCCCATACCTCTGGGGCCAACGTCCTGACTTTC. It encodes CASSPVGPHTSGANVLTF.